The clone carrying this T cell receptor (beta chain) was detected ten times or more. Its antigen is undetermined. As for time point: longitudinal time-point 3. This entry belongs to a study of neurological immune-mediated disorders. Study-level results: In HTLV-1-associated myelopathy, TCR clonal expansion was greatest, whereas multiple sclerosis had the least, falling below healthy controls. Private repertoires in all groups were suggested by the absence of shared CDR3 amino acid sequences among expanded clones across subjects.

The V gene's germline CDR1 is LGHNA and CDR2 YNFKEQ. CDR3 length: 16 amino acids. V lost 1 base and J lost 2, with 14 bases in between. The authors produced cDNA by 5'RACE using 10-nucleotide random UMIs. A single record per CDR3 protein comes from TCRdb applying MiXCR to the 5' RACE reads. The sample lists roughly 100,000 distinct CDR3 sequences, about a tenth seen once, with 3.1% in the top ten. Sequences were obtained from PBMCs. The chain couples TRBV4-2 to TRBJ2-5; D perhaps matches TRBD1 (6 bases). The origin of this receptor is a female donor with HTLV-1-associated myelopathy (HAM/TSP). The CDR3 coding sequence is TGTGCCAGCAGCCAAGGGACAGCCAGAACTCAAGAGACCCAGTACTTC. Protein sequence: CASSQGTARTQETQYF.